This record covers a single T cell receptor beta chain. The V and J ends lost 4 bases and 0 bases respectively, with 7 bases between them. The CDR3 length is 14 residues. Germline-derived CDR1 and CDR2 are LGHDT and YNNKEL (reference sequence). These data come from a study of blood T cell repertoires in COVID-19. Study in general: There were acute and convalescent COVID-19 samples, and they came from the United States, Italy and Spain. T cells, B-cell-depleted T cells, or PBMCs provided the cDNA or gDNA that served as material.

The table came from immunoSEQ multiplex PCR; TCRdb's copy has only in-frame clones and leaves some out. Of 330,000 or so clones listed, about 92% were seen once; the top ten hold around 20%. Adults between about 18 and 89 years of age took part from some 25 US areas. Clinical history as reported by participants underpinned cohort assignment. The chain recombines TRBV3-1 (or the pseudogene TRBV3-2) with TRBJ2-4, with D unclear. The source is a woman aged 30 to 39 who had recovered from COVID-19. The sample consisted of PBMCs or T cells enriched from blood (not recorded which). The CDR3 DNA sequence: TGTGCCAGCAGCCTCGCGGTAGCCAAAAACATTCAGTACTTC. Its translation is CASSLAVAKNIQYF.